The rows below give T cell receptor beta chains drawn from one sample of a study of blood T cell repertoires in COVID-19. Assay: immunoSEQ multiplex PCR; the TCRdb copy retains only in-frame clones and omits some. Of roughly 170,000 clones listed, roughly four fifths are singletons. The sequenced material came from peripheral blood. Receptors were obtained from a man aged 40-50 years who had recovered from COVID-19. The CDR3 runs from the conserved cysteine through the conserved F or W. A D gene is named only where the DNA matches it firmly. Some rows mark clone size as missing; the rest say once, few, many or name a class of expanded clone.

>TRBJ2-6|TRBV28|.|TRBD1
TGTGCCAGCACCCTGGGACAGTCTGGGGCCAACGTCCTGACTTTC
CASTLGQSGANVLTF
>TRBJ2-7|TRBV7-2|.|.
TGTGCCAGCAGCTTAAGGGAACTGCGGGTCTCCTACGAGCAGTACTTC
CASSLRELRVSYEQYF
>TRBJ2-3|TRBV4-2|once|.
TGTGCCAGCAGCCAAGTAGAAGTTGGAGATACGCAGTATTTT
CASSQVEVGDTQYF
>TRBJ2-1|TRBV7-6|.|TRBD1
TGTGCCAGCAGCTTAGGGGACAGGGGAGAGTCGGTGCAGTTCTTC
CASSLGDRGESVQFF
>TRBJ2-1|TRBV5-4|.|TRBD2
TGTGCCAGCAGCGAGACTAGCGGGGTAAACAATGAGCAGTTCTTC
CASSETSGVNNEQFF
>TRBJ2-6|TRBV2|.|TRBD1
TGTGCCAGCAGCGTACAGGGGGCTGGGGCCAACGTCCTGACTTTC
CASSVQGAGANVLTF
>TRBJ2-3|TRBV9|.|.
TGTGCCAGCAGCGTTGCGGATACGCAGTATTTT
CASSVADTQYF
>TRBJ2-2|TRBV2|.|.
TGTGCCACCCTGCTATCGAACACCGGGGAGCTGTTTTTT
CATLLSNTGELFF
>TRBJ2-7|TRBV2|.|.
TGTGCCAGCACGAGGGGAGGCTCCTACGAGCAGTACTTC
CASTRGGSYEQYF
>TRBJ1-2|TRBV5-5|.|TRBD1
TGTGCCAGCAGCTCCACCGGGACAGGGGTGGGTGGCTACACCTTC
CASSSTGTGVGGYTF
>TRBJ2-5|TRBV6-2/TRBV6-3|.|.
TGTGCCAGCAGTTTTAGGTGGGAGGCTCAAGTAGAGACCCAGTACTTC
CASSFRWEAQVETQYF
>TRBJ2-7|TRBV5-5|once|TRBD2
TGTGCCAGCCTTCCGGGCGGGGGCTACGAGCAGTACTTC
CASLPGGGYEQYF
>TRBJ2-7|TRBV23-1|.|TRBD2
TGCGCCAGCAGTCACTCGGGACTAGCGGGGGGGCAAGAGCAGTACTTC
CASSHSGLAGGQEQYF
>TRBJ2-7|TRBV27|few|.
TGTGCCAGCAGTCGTAACGGCTACGAGCAGTACTTC
CASSRNGYEQYF
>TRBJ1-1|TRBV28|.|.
TGTGCCAGCAGTCAGGGAAACACTGAAGCTTTCTTT
CASSQGNTEAFF
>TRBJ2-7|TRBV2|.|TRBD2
TGTGCCAGCAGTGACGACGAAGCGGGGGGGAGGTCTGAGCAGTACTTC
CASSDDEAGGRSEQYF
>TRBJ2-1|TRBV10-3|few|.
TGTGCCATCGGGCAGGGGGGCAATGAGCAGTTCTTC
CAIGQGGNEQFF
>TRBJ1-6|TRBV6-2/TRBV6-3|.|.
TGTGCCAGCAGTTACACAGGGCGAAGATCACCCCTCCACTTT
CASSYTGRRSPLHF
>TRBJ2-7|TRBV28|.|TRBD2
TGTGCCAGCTGTCTAGCGGGAGAGAGAGTCGAGCAGTACTTC
CASCLAGERVEQYF
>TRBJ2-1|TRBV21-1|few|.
TGTGCCAGCACCGTGTTCTTCGCGGGACTAGCGGGAGATGAGCAGTTCTTC
CASTVFFAGLAGDEQFF
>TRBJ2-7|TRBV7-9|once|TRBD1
TGTGCCAGCAGTCCCGGGACAGGGGGATACGAGCAGTACTTC
CASSPGTGGYEQYF
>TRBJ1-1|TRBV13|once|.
TGTGCCAGCAGCTTCTGGGGGGGCATGAACACTGAAGCTTTCTTT
CASSFWGGMNTEAFF
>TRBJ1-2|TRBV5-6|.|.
TGTGCCAGCAGCTTGGTGGAGGGCTACACCTTC
CASSLVEGYTF
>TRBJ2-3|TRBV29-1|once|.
TGCAGCGCCGCCGCCCGGGAATACACAGATACGCAGTATTTT
CSAAAREYTDTQYF
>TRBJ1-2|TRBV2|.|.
TGTGCCAGAGAGAGGTCTCCTGTCTATGGCTACACCTTC
CARERSPVYGYTF
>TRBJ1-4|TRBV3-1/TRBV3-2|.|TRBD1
TGTGCCAGCAGCCAGCCCGGGACAGGGGCGGAAAAACTGTTTTTT
CASSQPGTGAEKLFF
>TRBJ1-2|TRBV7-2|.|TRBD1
TGTGCCAGCAGCTTACAGGGGGCGCAGTCTGGCTACACCTTC
CASSLQGAQSGYTF
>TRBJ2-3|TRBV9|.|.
TGTGCCAGCAGCGTAGAATCGACGGGGGATACGCAGTATTTT
CASSVESTGDTQYF
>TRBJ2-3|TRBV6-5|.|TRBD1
TGTGCCAGCAGACCCGGACAGGGGCCACATACGCAGTATTTT
CASRPGQGPHTQYF
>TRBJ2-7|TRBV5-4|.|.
TGTGCCAGCGGGGACAAGACAACGAGTGCCTACGAGCAGTACTTC
CASGDKTTSAYEQYF
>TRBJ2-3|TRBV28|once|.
TGTGCCAGCAGTACCCAACAGGGTTTTGCCACAGATACGCAGTATTTT
CASSTQQGFATDTQYF
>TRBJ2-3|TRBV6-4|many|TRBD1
TGTGCCAGCAGTGACTCACAGGGGGCAGATACGCAGTATTTT
CASSDSQGADTQYF